This TCR beta chain was sequenced during a study of tumor-infiltrating lymphocytes in primary liver carcinoma. Study-wide background: Men as well as women, aged 30 to 69 years, made up the patients.

Extraction of RNA together with DNA used about 20-34 mg of unsorted bulk tissue. Whole-study findings and limits: Against blood, tumors held a significantly higher top-250-clone fraction (p = 0.039).

cDNA specific to TCR beta was made from 500 ng of total RNA, with a constant-region primer employed for priming. Slightly modified ARM-PCR, run as three nested multiplex PCR rounds, produced the TCR beta libraries. PCR rounds one and two used TRBV1-TRBV30 forward primers with a C-beta reverse primer for 10 cycles each. Using its own MiXCR run on the multiplex PCR reads, TCRdb lists one record per CDR3 protein. The sample yields around 47,000 distinct CDR3 sequences, approximately 70% seen once. The CDR3 runs 18 residues. Germline V gene data show CDR1 as SQVTM and CDR2 as ANQGSEA. This clonotype has just one count. The target antigen is unknown. At one end the junction does not follow the germline gene, possibly because of a read error.

Sequences were obtained from liver tumor tissue from sampling region 2. Subset here: tumor region T2, inferior pole. The chain employs TRBV29-1 and TRBJ1-2; maybe TRBD1 (6 bases). This receptor was obtained from a man in his forties with primary liver carcinoma and hepatitis B virus infection. The CDR3 is CGVGTPTGTQVANYGYTF. As DNA, the CDR3 is TGTGGCGTTGGGACACCAACAGGAACTCAAGTGGCTAACTATGGCTACACCTTC.